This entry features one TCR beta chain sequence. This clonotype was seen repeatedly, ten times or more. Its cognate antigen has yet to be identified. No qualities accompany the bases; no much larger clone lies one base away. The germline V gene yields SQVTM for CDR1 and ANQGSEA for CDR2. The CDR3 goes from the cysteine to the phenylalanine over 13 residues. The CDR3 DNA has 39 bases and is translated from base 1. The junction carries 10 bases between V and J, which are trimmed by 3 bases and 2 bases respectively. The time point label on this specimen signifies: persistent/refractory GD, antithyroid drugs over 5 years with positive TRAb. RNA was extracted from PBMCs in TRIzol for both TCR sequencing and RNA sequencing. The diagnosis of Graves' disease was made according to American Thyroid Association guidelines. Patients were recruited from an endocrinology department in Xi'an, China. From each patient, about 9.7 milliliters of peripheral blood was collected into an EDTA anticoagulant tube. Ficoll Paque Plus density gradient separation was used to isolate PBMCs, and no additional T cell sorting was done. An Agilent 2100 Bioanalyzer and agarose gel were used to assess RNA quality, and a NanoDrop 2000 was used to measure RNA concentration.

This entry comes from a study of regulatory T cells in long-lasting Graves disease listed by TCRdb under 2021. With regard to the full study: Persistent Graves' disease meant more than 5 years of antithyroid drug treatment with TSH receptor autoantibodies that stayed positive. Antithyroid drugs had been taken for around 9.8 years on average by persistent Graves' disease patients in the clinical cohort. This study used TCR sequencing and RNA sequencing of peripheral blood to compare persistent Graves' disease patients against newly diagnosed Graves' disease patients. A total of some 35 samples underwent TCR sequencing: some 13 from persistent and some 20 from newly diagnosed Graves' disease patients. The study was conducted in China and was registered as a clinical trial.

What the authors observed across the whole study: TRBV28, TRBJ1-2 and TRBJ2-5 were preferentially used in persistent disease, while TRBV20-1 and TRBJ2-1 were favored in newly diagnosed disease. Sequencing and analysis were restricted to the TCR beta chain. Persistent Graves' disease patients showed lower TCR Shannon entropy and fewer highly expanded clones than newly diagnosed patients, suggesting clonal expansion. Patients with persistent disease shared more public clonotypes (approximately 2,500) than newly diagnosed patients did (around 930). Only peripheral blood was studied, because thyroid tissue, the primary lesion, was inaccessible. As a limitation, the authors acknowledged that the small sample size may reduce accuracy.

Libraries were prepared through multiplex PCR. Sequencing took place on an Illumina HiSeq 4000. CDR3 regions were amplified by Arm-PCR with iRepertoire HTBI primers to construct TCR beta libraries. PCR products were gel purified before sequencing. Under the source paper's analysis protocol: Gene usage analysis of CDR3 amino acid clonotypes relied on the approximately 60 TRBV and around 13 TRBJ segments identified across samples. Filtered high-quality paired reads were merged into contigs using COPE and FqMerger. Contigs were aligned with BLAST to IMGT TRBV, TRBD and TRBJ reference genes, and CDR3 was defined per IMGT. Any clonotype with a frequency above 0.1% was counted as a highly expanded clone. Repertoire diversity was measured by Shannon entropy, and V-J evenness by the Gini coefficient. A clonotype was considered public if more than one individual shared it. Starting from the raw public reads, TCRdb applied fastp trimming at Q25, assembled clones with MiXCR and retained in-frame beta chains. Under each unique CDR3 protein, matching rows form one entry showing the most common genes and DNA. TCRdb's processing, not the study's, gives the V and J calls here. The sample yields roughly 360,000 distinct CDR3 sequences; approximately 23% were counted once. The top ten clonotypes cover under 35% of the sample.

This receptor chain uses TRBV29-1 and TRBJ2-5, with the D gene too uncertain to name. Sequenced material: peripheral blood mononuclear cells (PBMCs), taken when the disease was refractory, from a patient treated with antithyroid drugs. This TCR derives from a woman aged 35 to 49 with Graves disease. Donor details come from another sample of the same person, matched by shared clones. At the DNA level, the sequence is TGCAGCGTTGAGCCAGTAATTCAAGAGACCCAGTACTTC. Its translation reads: CSVEPVIQETQYF. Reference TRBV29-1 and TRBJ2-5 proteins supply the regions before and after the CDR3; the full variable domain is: SAVISQKPSRDICQRGTSLTIQCQVDSQVTMMFWYRQQPGQSLTLIATANQGSEATYESGFVIDKFPISRPNLTFSTLTVSNMSPEDSSIYLCSVEPVIQETQYFGPGTRLLVL.